These 13 T cell receptor beta chains were all obtained from the same sample, sequenced in a study. TCRdb fed the RT-PCR reads into MiXCR, producing one record per CDR3 protein. This sample yields approximately 720,000 distinct CDR3 sequences, of which 12% to 15% are seen a single time; about 3.6% belongs to the top ten. The sample was memory CD4+ T cells from blood. These receptor sequences come from a female donor in good health, serving as a healthy control.

The chain uses TRBV6-6 and TRBJ2-1, with 7 bases lining up with TRBD2. J lost 2 bases, V lost 0 bases, and 1 base had no gene match. Germline CDR1 and CDR2: MNHNY and SVGAGI (reference sequence). CDR3 length: 15 amino acids. This CDR3 is CASSYSLAAYNEQFF. For the CDR3, the DNA is TGTGCCAGCAGTTACTCGCTAGCGGCCTACAATGAGCAGTTCTTC.

The J gene is TRBJ2-5, the V gene TRBV5-1, with 8 bases aligning to TRBD1. The CDR3 loop spans 14 amino acids. V shed 2 bases and J 7 bases; nucleotides not matched to a gene: 7. The germline CDR1 and CDR2 sequences are SGHRS and YFSETQ. As DNA, the CDR3 is TGCGCCAGCAGCTTCGGCCAGGGGGCTGGGACCCAGTACTTC. Its translation: CASSFGQGAGTQYF.

The chain carries TRBV11-2 and TRBJ2-3; no firm D call. The V and J ends lost 3 bases and 0 bases respectively, with 10 bases between them. The CDR3 is 15 residues long. Germline-derived CDR1 and CDR2 are SGHAT and FQNNGV. CDR3 bases: TGTGCCAGCAGCTTTTGGAAAGCTAGCACAGATACGCAGTATTTT. It translates to CASSFWKASTDTQYF.

This clonotype came up many times. V is TRBV12-3 or TRBV12-4 and J is TRBJ2-7; 7 nucleotides match TRBD1. V lost 6 bases to trimming and J lost 4 bases; unmatched junction nucleotides: 12. The CDR3 is 15 residues long. DNA of the CDR3: TGTGCCAGCAGCTCAACGACAGGGAAAATGTACGAGCAGTACTTC. Its protein is CASSSTTGKMYEQYF.

The table lists this clonotype with a few counts. In nucleotides, the CDR3 is TGTGCCAGCAGTTTAGAAAGGTCGGATACGCAGTATTTT. Amino acids: CASSLERSDTQYF. The chain links TRBV12-3 or TRBV12-4 to TRBJ2-3; D is uncertain. This CDR3 has 13 residues. The V gene lost 1 base and the J gene lost 6 bases, with 8 bases spanning the gap.

The chain joins TRBV7-2 to TRBJ2-5; the D gene is possibly TRBD2 (7 bases). The CDR3 loop spans 15 amino acids. The V gene lost 3 bases and the J gene lost 4 bases, with 15 bases spanning the gap. Germline CDR1 is SGHTA and CDR2 is FQGNSA. As DNA, the CDR3 is TGTGCCAGCAGCTTTTTTGGGGGGGCCGGAGAGACCCAGTACTTC. Encoded protein: CASSFFGGAGETQYF.

The rearrangement joins TRBV20-1 to TRBJ1-2, with D possibly matching TRBD1 (5 bases). V was clipped by 0 bases and J by 1 base, with 12 bases between them. The CDR3 length is 15 residues. CDR1 is DFQATT and CDR2 is SNEGSKA in the germline V gene (reference sequence). In nucleotides, the CDR3 is TGCAGTGCTAGAGAACAGGTGTTTGGTAACTATGGCTACACCTTC. This codes for CSAREQVFGNYGYTF.

This clonotype was picked up many times. The rearrangement joins TRBV29-1 to TRBJ2-2; the D call may be TRBD1 or TRBD2 (5 bases each). This CDR3 is 12 amino acids long. V shed 7 bases and J shed 5 bases, with 11 bases lying between them. Germline V gives CDR1 SQVTM, CDR2 ANQGSEA. CDR3 bases: TGCAGCGGGGGGTCGGGGACCGGGGAGCTGTTTTTT. Its protein is CSGGSGTGELFF.

The V gene is TRBV7-9, the J gene TRBJ2-1, with D hard to call. Germline lookup yields CDR1 SEHNR and CDR2 FQNEAQ (reference sequence). V was pared by 1 base and J by 9 bases, with 10 bases between. The CDR3 sequence is 13 residues long. The CDR3 here is CASSLDGTAEQFF. CDR3 nucleotides: TGTGCCAGCAGCTTAGATGGTACCGCTGAGCAGTTCTTC.

The table lists this clonotype with many counts. The chain recombines TRBV6-5 with TRBJ1-1; the D gene is possibly TRBD1 (5 bases). Germline CDR1 reads MNHEY; CDR2 reads SVGAGI. CDR3 length: 15 amino acids. With 6 bases removed from V and 1 base from J, the gap between germline ends came to 15 bases. The CDR3 coding sequence is TGTGCCAGCAGGATCCCAGGGCAAGCGAACACTGAAGCTTTCTTT. It specifies CASRIPGQANTEAFF.

This clonotype appeared many times. The chain uses TRBV20-1 and TRBJ2-3; D call uncertain. V lost 8 bases, J lost 6 bases, and 12 bases lay in between. Germline assignment: CDR1 DFQATT and CDR2 SNEGSKA (reference sequence). This CDR3 is 11 amino acids long. In nucleotides, the CDR3 is TGCAGTCCCCCTCGGATGGATACGCAGTATTTT. It yields the protein CSPPRMDTQYF.

The rearrangement uses TRBV5-1 and TRBJ1-2; D is ambiguous. Germline loops: CDR1 SGHRS, CDR2 YFSETQ. The CDR3 consists of 14 residues. V dropped 0 bases and J dropped 5 bases, with 11 bases sitting between them. CDR3 in amino acids: CASSLDPVEYGYTF. CDR3 nucleotides: TGCGCCAGCAGCTTGGATCCGGTCGAATATGGCTACACCTTC.

The rearrangement links TRBV5-1 to TRBJ2-7; maybe TRBD2 (5 bases). The end of the DNA aligns better with TRBJ2-1, so the J call may be wrong. The CDR3 has 15 amino acids. CDR1 SGHRS and CDR2 YFSETQ come from the germline V gene. The CDR3 DNA reads TGCGCCAGCAGCGGAAGCGGACTCCGCTCCTACGAGCAGTTCTTC. Protein product: CASSGSGLRSYEQFF.